Following are 19 T cell receptor beta chains from one sample sequenced in a study of blood T cell repertoires in COVID-19. The protocol was immunoSEQ multiplex PCR, while the TCRdb copy is restricted to in-frame clones and leaves out a portion. The data contain approximately 200,000 clones, approximately 80% of them seen just once; the ten biggest clones take up around a tenth. The sample comprised PBMCs or T cells enriched from blood (not recorded which). Source of these receptors: a man aged 40-49 years who had recovered from COVID-19.

The V and J genes are TRBV5-1 and TRBJ2-2; 7 positions match TRBD1. This CDR3 region has 16 residues. Germline values: CDR1 SGHRS, CDR2 YFSETQ. V shed 4 bases and J 4 bases; nucleotides not matched to a gene: 10. CDR3 in DNA: TGCGCCAGCAGCCCCCGACAGGGAGCGCGCACCGGGGAGCTGTTTTTT. Amino acids: CASSPRQGARTGELFF.

The chain joins TRBV7-9 to TRBJ2-5; D remains ambiguous. Germline V gene lookup returns CDR1 SEHNR and CDR2 FQNEAQ (reference sequence). This CDR3 has 15 residues. V lost 1 base and J lost 1, with 10 bases in between. CDR3 in amino acids: CASSLGGVAQETQYF. DNA of the CDR3: TGTGCCAGCAGCTTAGGAGGTGTGGCCCAAGAGACCCAGTACTTC.

In its sample, this clone was seen once. The V and J genes are TRBV7-9 and TRBJ2-3, with D perhaps TRBD2 (6 bases). Germline CDR1 is SEHNR and CDR2 is FQNEAQ (reference sequence). The CDR3 contains 16 residues. V lost 1 base to trimming and J lost 1 base, with 12 bases between them. CDR3 protein: CASSLGGGDRTDTQYF. The CDR3 DNA reads TGTGCCAGCAGCTTAGGCGGAGGGGATCGCACAGATACGCAGTATTTT.

The genes are TRBV7-9 and TRBJ2-3; TRBD2 aligns across 9 bases. There are 16 residues in the CDR3. CDR1 and CDR2 (germline): SEHNR, FQNEAQ (reference sequence). V lost 5 bases, J lost 4 bases, and 10 bases stayed unmatched. CDR3 protein: CASSGRGRAGADTQYF. The CDR3 DNA follows: TGTGCCAGCAGCGGCCGCGGGAGGGCCGGAGCAGATACGCAGTATTTT.

The rearrangement links TRBV3-1 (or the pseudogene TRBV3-2) to TRBJ1-2, with D perhaps matching TRBD1 (5 bases). Trimming pared 8 bases from V and 2 bases from J, leaving 15 bases between. There are 14 residues in the CDR3. Germline-derived CDR1 and CDR2 are LGHDT and YNNKEL (reference sequence). CDR3 region: CASSFREGNYGYTF. CDR3 nucleotide sequence: TGTGCCAGCTCTTTCAGGGAGGGAAACTATGGCTACACCTTC.

This chain links TRBV7-2 with TRBJ1-2; D is undetermined. Germline V lookup: CDR1 SGHTA, CDR2 FQGNSA. V lost 1 base, J lost 4 bases, and 10 bases lay in between. CDR3 length equals 14 residues. The CDR3 DNA sequence: TGTGCCAGCAGCTTAGGTCGGGATAGCTATGGCTACACCTTC. Its translation: CASSLGRDSYGYTF.

The chain has TRBV12-5 and TRBJ2-7, with D unresolved. The CDR3 consists of 13 residues. With 4 bases removed from V and 4 bases from J, the gap between germline ends came to 11 bases. Germline lookup yields CDR1 LGHNT and CDR2 FRNRAP. This CDR3 is CASGSMNSYEQYF. The CDR3 bases are TGTGCTAGTGGTTCCATGAACAGTTACGAGCAGTACTTC.

This chain connects TRBV5-1 to TRBJ1-2, with 8 bases lining up with TRBD1. In germline, CDR1 is SGHRS, CDR2 YFSETQ. V gave up 4 bases and J gave up 7 bases; unmatched junction bases: 6. The CDR3 sequence is 13 residues long. CDR3 region: CASSTDRGRGYTF. In DNA form, the CDR3 reads TGCGCCAGCAGCACCGACAGGGGACGTGGCTACACCTTC.

The genes are TRBV15 and TRBJ1-6, with a possible D match to TRBD1 (6 bases). Trimming removed 1 base from V and 10 bases from J, with 14 bases in between. The CDR3 totals 15 residues. Germline CDR1 and CDR2: LNHNV and YYDKDF (reference sequence). In nucleotides, the CDR3 is TGTGCCACCAGCAGAGTTACAGGGATGGTCTCACCCCTCCACTTT. Encoded protein: CATSRVTGMVSPLHF. The whole variable domain, filled in from reference TRBV15 and TRBJ1-6, reads DAMVIQNPRYQVTQFGKPVTLSCSQTLNHNVMYWYQQKSSQAPKLLFHYYDKDFNNEADTPDNFQSRRPNTSFCFLDIRSPGLGDTAMYLCATSRVTGMVSPLHFGNGTRLTVT.

The chain recombines TRBV5-4 with TRBJ2-3, with 8 bases matching TRBD2. CDR1 and CDR2 (germline): SGHNT, YYREEE (reference sequence). This CDR3 has 17 amino acids. V shed 4 bases and J 1 base; nucleotides not matched to a gene: 11. The CDR3 is CASSPEELAGGTDTQYF. Here the CDR3 DNA reads TGTGCCAGCAGCCCCGAAGAGCTAGCGGGTGGCACAGATACGCAGTATTTT.

The V gene is TRBV6-4, the J gene TRBJ1-2; D perhaps matches TRBD1 (6 bases). Germline lookup yields CDR1 MRHNA and CDR2 SNTAGT. V lost 4 bases and J 3 bases, leaving 15 bases between the germline ends. The CDR3 is made up of 15 amino acids. DNA for the CDR3: TGTGCCAGCAGTGCGAGCACAGGGCCACACTATGGCTACACCTTC. It translates to CASSASTGPHYGYTF.

This chain joins TRBV9 and TRBJ2-6; possibly TRBD2 for D (6 bases). V was shortened by 0 bases and J by 0 bases, with 19 bases between the two germline ends. Germline values: CDR1 SGDLS, CDR2 YYNGEE. The CDR3 is 20 amino acids. The CDR3 bases are TGTGCCAGCAGCGTAGTTGTACCGGGACTGGAGAGCTCTGGGGCCAACGTCCTGACTTTC. This sequence encodes CASSVVVPGLESSGANVLTF.

V is TRBV28 and J is TRBJ1-1; 8 positions agree with TRBD1. The V and J ends lost 8 bases and 6 bases, in that order; junction bases with no gene match: 17. The CDR3 sequence is 16 residues long. Germline CDR1 MDHEN, CDR2 SYDVKM. CDR3 loop: CASLPSGGAGWAEAFF. Here the CDR3 DNA reads TGTGCCAGCCTACCCTCAGGGGGCGCCGGGTGGGCTGAAGCTTTCTTT.

This chain links TRBV18 with TRBJ2-2; 9 bases agree with TRBD2. The CDR3 length is 15 residues. The junction had 6 bases not matched to a gene; V was cut back by 8 bases and J by 2 bases. Germline lookup yields CDR1 KGHSH and CDR2 LQKENI. The chain's CDR3 is CASARLADNTGELFF. Written as DNA, the CDR3 is TGTGCCAGCGCCCGACTAGCGGACAACACCGGGGAGCTGTTTTTT.

V gene TRBV20-1 combines with J gene TRBJ1-2; 7 positions match TRBD1. The V gene's germline CDR1 is DFQATT and CDR2 SNEGSKA (reference sequence). V shed 3 bases and J 5 bases; nucleotides not matched to a gene: 9. The CDR3 runs to 14 residues. CDR3: CSASQQGLWYGYTF. CDR3 nucleotide sequence: TGCAGTGCTAGTCAACAGGGGCTGTGGTATGGCTACACCTTC.

The V gene is TRBV30, the J gene TRBJ2-1; the match to TRBD2 covers 9 bases. Germline V gene sequence: CDR1 GTSNPN, CDR2 SVGIG (reference sequence). Losses at the gene ends were 2 bases for V and 7 bases for J; bases not matched to a gene: 6. The CDR3 loop spans 14 amino acids. The CDR3 DNA reads as TGTGCCTGGAGTCGCGGGGGGGCAAGGAATGAGCAGTTCTTC. Translated: CAWSRGGARNEQFF.

The gene calls are TRBV5-1 and TRBJ2-7; 10 nucleotides agree with TRBD1. J gave up 5 bases and V 1 base, and 6 bases lay outside the gene matches. From germline, CDR1 is SGHRS and CDR2 YFSETQ. CDR3 length: 15 amino acids. CDR3 nucleotides: TGCGCCAGCAGCTTGACCTGGGGACAGGGGAACGAGCAGTACTTC. Its protein product is CASSLTWGQGNEQYF. Based on the CDR3 plus reference TRBV5-1 and TRBJ2-7, the full variable domain is KAGVTQTPRYLIKTRGQQVTLSCSPISGHRSVSWYQQTPGQGLQFLFEYFSETQRNKGNFPGRFSGRQFSNSRSEMNVSTLELGDSALYLCASSLTWGQGNEQYFGPGTRLTVT.

The gene calls are TRBV5-5 and TRBJ2-5, with D hard to call. The germline V and J ends were trimmed by 2 bases and 1 base, with 6 bases remaining between them. Germline CDR1 and CDR2: SGHKS and YYEKEE (reference sequence). The CDR3 has 13 amino acids. CDR3: CASSFSGQETQYF. CDR3 DNA: TGTGCCAGCAGCTTTAGTGGCCAAGAGACCCAGTACTTC.

The V gene is TRBV6-5, the J gene TRBJ2-7; 13 bases are shared with TRBD2. Looked up from germline, CDR1 is MNHEY and CDR2 is SVGAGI. Unmatched junction bases numbered 9, after V lost 3 bases and J lost 7 bases. CDR3 length: 16 amino acids. The CDR3 DNA reads TGTGCCAGCAGTTATCGGACTAGCGGGAGAATAGGGGAGCAGTACTTC. This gives the protein CASSYRTSGRIGEQYF.